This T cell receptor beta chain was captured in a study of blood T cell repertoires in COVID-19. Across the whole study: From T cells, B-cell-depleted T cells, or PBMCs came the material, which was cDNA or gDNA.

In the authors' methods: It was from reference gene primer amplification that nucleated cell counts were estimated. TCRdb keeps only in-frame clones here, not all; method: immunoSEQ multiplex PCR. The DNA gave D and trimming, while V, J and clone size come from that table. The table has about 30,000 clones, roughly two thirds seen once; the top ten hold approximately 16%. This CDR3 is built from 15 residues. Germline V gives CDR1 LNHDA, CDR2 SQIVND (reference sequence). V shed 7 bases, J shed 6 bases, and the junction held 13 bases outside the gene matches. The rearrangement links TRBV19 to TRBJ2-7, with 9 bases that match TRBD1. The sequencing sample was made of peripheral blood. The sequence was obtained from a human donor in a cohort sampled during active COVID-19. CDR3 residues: CASTPRGTGSIEQYF. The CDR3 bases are TGTGCCAGTACCCCCCGGGGGACAGGGTCGATCGAGCAGTACTTC.